This T cell receptor beta chain comes out of a study of neurological immune-mediated disorders. Study-wide results and caveats: No CDR3 amino acid sequences recurred among expanded clones across subjects, suggesting private repertoires in all groups.

The sample's time point: longitudinal time-point 3. It was by 5'RACE with 10-nucleotide random UMIs that the cDNA was made. Each sequencing run yielded over 160 million TCR-beta sequences from 15-18 subjects. TCRdb itself ran the 5' RACE reads through MiXCR, one entry per CDR3 protein. The table shows around 49,000 distinct CDR3 sequences, with roughly 13% occurring only once. Many counts were recorded for this clonotype. As yet, its antigen is unknown. The length of the CDR3 is 16 residues. The V gene's germline CDR1 is DFQATT and CDR2 SNEGSKA (reference sequence). Trimming at V came to 6 bases and at J to 4 bases, leaving 11 bases not matched to a gene.

This clonotype was sampled from a male donor with HTLV-1-associated myelopathy (HAM/TSP). The chain couples TRBV20-1 to TRBJ2-2; 10 nucleotides line up with TRBD1. The sequencing sample was made of PBMCs. CDR3 nucleotides: TGCAGTGCACCCGGGACAGGGGTTAGGGGCACCGGGGAGCTGTTTTTT. Amino acid sequence: CSAPGTGVRGTGELFF.